The 18 T cell receptor beta chains presented below share a single source sample, sequenced in a study of cytomegalovirus exposure and HLA in healthy donors (dated by TCRdb to 2016 to 2017). The method behind the library was the immunoSEQ multiplex PCR assay. The multiplex PCR relied on a mix of 60 forward primers for TCR Vbeta segments and 13 reverse primers for TCR Jbeta segments. Entries here come from immuneACCESS through TCRdb and include only in-frame sequences with V and J called. Some clones fail to appear in such tables; in the studies checked, an unresolved V gene covers under half of the shortfall, and the cause of the remainder is unknown. For this sample the table gives 76,000 or so clones, of which 73% were detected only once. The ten largest clones take up around 16% of the sample. Sample: PBMCs. These receptors all stem from a woman in her thirties or forties in good health and CMV-seropositive.

This chain joins TRBV5-4 and TRBJ2-2, with 10 bases fitting TRBD1. V lost 4 bases and J lost 0; bases outside the gene matches: 3. Germline CDR1 is SGHNT and CDR2 is YYREEE (reference sequence). The length of the CDR3 is 16 residues. CDR3 nucleotides: TGTGCCAGCAGCCCCGGACAGGGGGCGAACACCGGGGAGCTGTTTTTT. Translation: CASSPGQGANTGELFF.

The CDR3 bases are TGTGCCAGCAGGACAGTTGGTAACACTGAAGCTTTCTTT. This translates into CASRTVGNTEAFF. J is TRBJ1-1 and V is TRBV6-1; D is perhaps TRBD1 (5 bases). The CDR3 is 13 residues long. Per the germline V gene, CDR1 is MNHNS and CDR2 is SASEGT. V dropped 6 bases and J dropped 2 bases, with 10 bases sitting between them.

This clone has more than one count but fewer than ten. The chain joins TRBV30 to TRBJ1-2, with D uncertain. Germline lookup yields CDR1 GTSNPN and CDR2 SVGIG (reference sequence). The CDR3 covers 13 residues. Trimming pared 0 bases from V and 7 bases from J, leaving 12 bases between. The CDR3 coding sequence is TGTGCCTGGAGTGTAGTCCCAACGGGTGGCTACACCTTC. Translated: CAWSVVPTGGYTF.

The chain links TRBV28 to TRBJ2-7, with 9 bases lining up with TRBD1. The V gene end was trimmed by 7 bases and the J gene end by 2 bases; junction bases not matched to a gene: 18. CDR3 length: 18 residues. Germline lookup yields CDR1 MDHEN and CDR2 SYDVKM. The CDR3: CASTLGPGTGLTAYEQYF. The CDR3 DNA reads TGTGCCAGCACCCTTGGTCCCGGGACAGGGCTTACGGCCTACGAGCAGTACTTC.

V gene TRBV2 combines with J gene TRBJ2-7; TRBD1 matches at 9 bases. With V trimmed by 7 bases and J by 4 bases, 11 bases remained unmatched. Germline V gene data show CDR1 as SNHLY and CDR2 as FYNNEI. The CDR3 sequence is 15 residues long. CDR3 DNA: TGTGCCAGCACCGACCTGGACAGGGGATCTTACGAGCAGTACTTC. Translated: CASTDLDRGSYEQYF.

This clone was observed a handful of times. V and J are TRBV19 and TRBJ1-2, with D perhaps TRBD1 (6 bases). CDR1 is LNHDA and CDR2 is SQIVND in the germline V gene (reference sequence). The CDR3 covers 13 residues. Trimming removed 8 bases from V and 9 bases from J, with 19 bases in between. CDR3 in amino acids: CASSELQGQSYTF. CDR3 DNA sequence: TGTGCCAGTTCAGAACTACAGGGTCAAAGCTACACCTTC.

This chain connects TRBV5-1 to TRBJ1-1; maybe TRBD1 (5 bases). The V end was cut by 2 bases, the J end by 3 bases, with 8 bases between. The CDR3 covers 13 residues. Germline V gene sequence: CDR1 SGHRS, CDR2 YFSETQ. The CDR3 DNA reads TGCGCCAGCAGCTTTCAGGGCGACACTGAAGCTTTCTTT. It yields the protein CASSFQGDTEAFF.

This sequence joins TRBV5-4 and TRBJ1-1, with D uncertain. CDR3 length: 14 residues. V was shortened by 0 bases and J by 1 base, with 7 bases between the two germline ends. Germline loops: CDR1 SGHNT, CDR2 YYREEE (reference sequence). CDR3 protein: CASSLVAGNTEAFF. The DNA of the CDR3 is TGTGCCAGCAGCTTGGTAGCGGGGAACACTGAAGCTTTCTTT.

V usage is TRBV5-4 and J usage is TRBJ2-7, with D uncertain. The CDR3 extends over 14 amino acids. The ends were cut back, 4 bases at V and 4 bases at J, with 15 bases in the middle. From germline, CDR1 is SGHNT and CDR2 YYREEE (reference sequence). The CDR3 reads CASSPSSSRYEQYF. The CDR3 nucleotides are TGTGCCAGCAGCCCATCTTCCTCCAGATACGAGCAGTACTTC.

The rearrangement joins TRBV4-3 to TRBJ2-7, with TRBD1 matching over 9 bases. J gave up 1 base and V 0 bases, and 4 bases lay outside the gene matches. The CDR3 sequence is 16 residues long. Germline V gene data show CDR1 as LGHNA and CDR2 as YSLEER. DNA of the CDR3: TGCGCCAGCAGCCAAGACCGGGACAGGGAATCCTACGAGCAGTACTTC. It translates to CASSQDRDRESYEQYF.

The chain joins TRBV6-5 to TRBJ1-5, with 8 bases identical to TRBD1. The CDR3 spans 15 residues. Losses at the gene ends were 5 bases for V and 5 bases for J; bases not matched to a gene: 8. CDR1 is MNHEY, CDR2 SVGAGI, per germline. The CDR3 protein is CASSPWTGYDQPQHF. The CDR3 DNA is TGTGCCAGCAGTCCTTGGACAGGGTACGATCAGCCCCAGCATTTT.

This chain joins TRBV2 and TRBJ1-5, with 7 bases that match TRBD1. Losses at the gene ends were 6 bases for V and 2 bases for J; bases not matched to a gene: 4. This CDR3 comprises 14 residues. Germline V lookup: CDR1 SNHLY, CDR2 FYNNEI. The CDR3 reads CASSNRGGNQPQHF. The CDR3 region has the DNA TGTGCCAGCAGCAACAGGGGCGGCAATCAGCCCCAGCATTTT.

This clone was detected only a few times. This chain links TRBV5-1 with TRBJ1-1; 8 nucleotides agree with TRBD1. CDR3 length: 16 amino acids. Looked up from germline, CDR1 is SGHRS and CDR2 is YFSETQ. Unmatched junction bases numbered 8, after V lost 4 bases and J lost 0 bases. Written as DNA, the CDR3 is TGCGCCAGCAGCATGACAGGGGTACCCATGAACACTGAAGCTTTCTTT. The encoded protein is CASSMTGVPMNTEAFF.

This chain joins TRBV4-2 and TRBJ1-3; perhaps TRBD1 as D (5 bases). This CDR3 comprises 15 residues. Per germline, CDR1 LGHNA and CDR2 YNFKEQ. Trimming shortened V by 3 bases and J by 3 bases, and 12 bases separated the two germline ends. The chain's CDR3 is CASSQASTVGNTIYF. The CDR3, as DNA: TGTGCCAGCAGCCAGGCGTCGACAGTTGGAAACACCATATATTTT.

The rearrangement joins TRBV11-2 to TRBJ2-5, with a possible D match to TRBD2 (6 bases). Germline assignment: CDR1 SGHAT and CDR2 FQNNGV. V was cut by 3 bases and J by 5 bases, with 10 bases left in between. The CDR3 runs 13 residues. The CDR3 DNA sequence: TGTGCCAGCAGCTTTTCTGGAGGGGAGACCCAGTACTTC. Protein product: CASSFSGGETQYF. Full variable domain (rest looked up from reference TRBV11-2 and TRBJ2-5): EAGVAQSPRYKIIEKRQSVAFWCNPISGHATLYWYQQILGQGPKLLIQFQNNGVVDDSQLPKDRFSAERLKGVDSTLKIQPAKLEDSAVYLCASSFSGGETQYFGPGTRLLVL.

The V and J genes are TRBV4-2 and TRBJ2-6; 9 nucleotides line up with TRBD1. Per germline, CDR1 LGHNA and CDR2 YNFKEQ. Unmatched junction bases numbered 9, after V lost 3 bases and J lost 3 bases. The CDR3 length is 18 residues. In DNA, the CDR3 is TGTGCCAGCAGCCAGCCGGGACAGGGTCTGGGTGGGGCCAACGTCCTGACTTTC. This translates into CASSQPGQGLGGANVLTF.

CDR3 sequence: CASAGPQTHNQPQHF. The CDR3 DNA sequence: TGTGCCAGTGCAGGTCCTCAAACCCACAATCAGCCCCAGCATTTT. The chain carries TRBV28 and TRBJ1-5; D not certain. CDR1 is MDHEN, CDR2 SYDVKM, per germline. Trimming took off 9 bases at V and 3 bases at J, with 18 bases between the two ends. CDR3 length: 15 amino acids.

The chain links TRBV2 to TRBJ1-2; 7 bases match TRBD1. Germline-derived CDR1 and CDR2 are SNHLY and FYNNEI. The CDR3 is 11 amino acids. V lost 7 bases to trimming and J lost 5 bases; unmatched junction nucleotides: 1. CDR3 DNA: TGTGCCAGCACCAGGGGGTATGGCTACACCTTC. Translation gives CASTRGYGYTF.